Listed here is a single TCR beta chain. It lacks a known antigen. Per-base qualities were not stored, and no clone one base away is much larger. Libraries were constructed by the immunoSEQ multiplex PCR assay. To provide template for TCR sequencing, every sample had RNA extracted and reverse transcribed into cDNA. SuperScript III was used for first-strand cDNA synthesis, primed with a 2:1 mix of oligo-dT and random hexamers. Amplification bias was assessed with a synthetic immune receptor repertoire, and residual bias was removed computationally. The authors' analysis ran thus. Raw reads were preprocessed to remove errors, and CDR3 was defined by IMGT conventions from the conserved cysteine to phenylalanine. Clonality was computed by normalizing Shannon entropy by log2 of the number of productive unique TCRs and subtracting the result from 1. Whether each scalp clone was CD4 or CD8 was inferred by checking scalp TCRbeta sequences against the CD4 and CD8 repertoires from sorted blood. TCRdb's version of the immuneACCESS table is confined to in-frame rearrangements and falls short of the full clone set. An unresolved V gene accounts for under half of the shortfall where checked; the remainder is of unknown origin. V, J and clone size are taken as reported in that table, and D and trimming were inferred from the DNA itself. Recorded for this sample are about 150,000 clones; around 50% of them occurred a single time. In total, the top ten clones hold just under 20% of the sample.

The data were obtained in a study of CD8+ T cells in alopecia areata (dated by TCRdb to 2016 to 2019). Background for the entire study: The treated patients, all with moderate-to-severe alopecia areata, were enrolled in an open-label pilot trial of oral tofacitinib given at 5 to 10 mg twice daily. Tofacitinib was administered for 6 to 18 months, and 6 months of follow-up off drug were then conducted to assess delayed response and recurrence. In both human patients and the C3H/HeJ mouse model, the study applied high-throughput TCRbeta sequencing to look at T cell clonal expansion in alopecia areata. Human TCRbeta sequencing covered scalp tissue and sorted CD4+ and CD8+ peripheral blood T cells from patchy and totalis/universalis alopecia areata patients and healthy controls. Tofacitinib-treated patients had biopsies at baseline and at 4 and 24 weeks of treatment, with a later scalp biopsy in several patients. Scalp clonality was compared across normal scalp (n=4), patchy alopecia areata scalp (n=8), and alopecia totalis/universalis scalp (n=8). RNA was extracted with the PAXgene miRNA kit for fixed scalp, the miRNeasy kit for PBMCs, and the RNeasy kit for mouse skin. TCRbeta CDR3 regions were amplified by immunoSEQ multiplex PCR using 35 Vbeta forward and 13 Jbeta reverse primers.

The CDR3 sequence holds 15 residues, the cysteine and phenylalanine included. CDR3 DNA is the only sequence kept; it has 45 bases, read in frame from the first base. CDR1 is given as GTSNPN and CDR2 as SVGIG, both from the germline V gene (reference sequence). V is cut by 2 bases and J by 2 bases, and the space between the germline ends is 13 bases. Here is what the overall study found, with its caveats: Shared TCR sequences between patients were less evident than in mice, which may be partly attributable to HLA diversity in the patient population. Compared with normal scalp, lesional scalp, particularly in alopecia totalis/universalis, had higher clonality and more expanded CD8+ clones, which suggests antigenic drive. Resident alphabeta T cells in normal human skin are also sequenced, complicating scalp TCR repertoire analysis, unlike mouse skin dominated by gammadelta T cells.

The sample's time point label, in plain terms: baseline before oral tofacitinib. Lesional scalp punch biopsies and peripheral blood were obtained from alopecia areata patients. PBMCs were isolated by density centrifugation and stained for CD3, CD4 and CD8, and CD4+ and CD8+ T cells were sorted on a FACSAria. The sample was CD8+ T cells sorted from blood, taken at week 0. This chain is built from TRBV30 and TRBJ2-4; the D gene assignment is ambiguous. The sequence came from a human donor with alopecia areata. The nucleotide sequence reads as follows: TGTGCCTGGAGTTCAGCATCCCTTACCAAAAACATTCAGTACTTC. This gives the protein CAWSSASLTKNIQYF.